This T cell receptor beta chain was captured by sequencing in a study of PD-L1 blockade in urothelial cancer. Across the whole study: Each patient had 0 to 3 earlier chemotherapy regimens.

This CDR3 contains 15 residues. Per germline, CDR1 SGHTA and CDR2 FQGNSA. Deletions cut 3 bases from V and 5 bases from J, with 11 bases between. The count of this clone is one. The time point denotes: pretreatment peripheral blood. Here immunoSEQ multiplex PCR was the method, and the copy in TCRdb shows in-frame clones only, minus some. The table has tens of thousands of clones, around 81% seen once; the top ten hold more than 5%. The source was PBMCs, collected around atezolizumab (anti-PD-L1) treatment. The receptor was isolated from a man between 70 and 80 years old with urothelial cancer. V is TRBV7-2 and J is TRBJ1-6; D might be TRBD1 (5 bases). The CDR3 loop is CASSFDSLNNSPLHF. The CDR3 nucleotides read TGTGCCAGCAGCTTCGACAGCCTTAATAATTCACCCCTCCACTTT.